Each of the 5 T cell receptor beta chains below was sequenced from the same sample in a study of shared clonotypes between healthy human individuals. Assay: immunoSEQ multiplex PCR; the TCRdb copy retains only in-frame clones and omits some. This table has fewer than 550,000 clones, about 80% appearing once. What was sequenced was PBMCs. All receptors come from a woman in her thirties or forties in good health. Some clones in this sample may be carry-over from other donors' samples.

This clone was seen ten or more times. The chain is built from TRBV7-2 and TRBJ1-5, with TRBD1 matching over 10 bases. The CDR3 consists of 16 residues. J gave up 3 bases and V 3 bases, and 5 bases lay outside the gene matches. CDR1 SGHTA and CDR2 FQGNSA come from the germline V gene. The CDR3: CASSFSTGGFNQPQHF. DNA for the CDR3: TGTGCCAGCAGCTTCTCGACAGGGGGCTTCAATCAGCCCCAGCATTTT.

J is TRBJ2-7 and V is TRBV5-1, with TRBD2 matching 8 bases. The CDR3 is 13 amino acids. Germline CDR1 reads SGHRS; CDR2 reads YFSETQ. With 1 base clipped from V and 7 bases from J, the junction kept 4 bases outside the gene matches. The CDR3: CASSLQREREQYF. In DNA, the CDR3 is TGCGCCAGCAGCTTGCAGCGGGAGAGGGAGCAGTACTTC.

The chain employs TRBV7-9 and TRBJ1-2, with 7 bases identical to TRBD1. The CDR3 spans 15 residues. Germline V gives CDR1 SEHNR, CDR2 FQNEAQ (reference sequence). V lost 5 bases, J lost 2 bases, and 8 bases stayed unmatched. The chain's CDR3 is CASSALRQGNYGYTF. The CDR3 region has the DNA TGTGCCAGCAGCGCCCTCCGACAGGGCAACTATGGCTACACCTTC.

The rearrangement joins TRBV5-1 to TRBJ2-3; the D gene is possibly TRBD2 (6 bases). The CDR3 is made up of 15 amino acids. Germline values: CDR1 SGHRS, CDR2 YFSETQ. Trimming pared 8 bases from V and 4 bases from J, leaving 20 bases between. In DNA form, the CDR3 reads TGCGCCAGTGGGGTGAGACGCGGGGTTGCAGATACGCAGTATTTT. Protein sequence: CASGVRRGVADTQYF. Full variable domain (remainder filled in from reference TRBV5-1 and TRBJ2-3): KAGVTQTPRYLIKTRGQQVTLSCSPISGHRSVSWYQQTPGQGLQFLFEYFSETQRNKGNFPGRFSGRQFSNSRSEMNVSTLELGDSALYLCASGVRRGVADTQYFGPGTRLTVL.

The V call is TRBV18, the J call TRBJ1-1; D perhaps matches TRBD1 (6 bases). CDR3 size: 13 residues. Germline CDR1 KGHSH, CDR2 LQKENI. V lost 3 bases and J 4 bases, leaving 9 bases between the germline ends. The DNA of the CDR3 is TGTGCCAGCTCACCTGCCAGGGGCACTGAAGCTTTCTTT. The encoded protein is CASSPARGTEAFF.